This TCR beta chain was documented in a study of CD8 T cells in ankylosing spondylitis. Study-level results: In the blood and synovial fluid of reactive arthritis, some motif variants had been previously reported. Peripheral blood samples showed relatively rare disease-linked clones, and these clones were CD8+. Blood of patients with ankylosing spondylitis appeared to be characterized by a TCR beta motif of 8 or 9 highly homologous variants.

Trimming removed 3 bases from V and 4 bases from J; junction bases left unmatched: 3. The CDR3 length is 13 residues. CDR1 DFQATT and CDR2 SNEGSKA come from the germline V gene (reference sequence). This clonotype was counted at least ten times. Antigen specificity is unknown. Generation of TCR beta libraries employed quantitative 5'-RACE incorporating molecular barcodes. TCRdb re-derived calls from the 5' RACE reads in MiXCR, one entry per CDR3 protein. Found here are under 250,000 distinct CDR3 sequences, 5.5% to 7.5% of them singletons; the top ten hold more than 13%. Sequencing used blood, either unsorted or a sorted T cell fraction (not recorded which). This sequence joins TRBV20-1 and TRBJ2-7; 10 bases agree with TRBD2. This receptor was taken from a male donor with ankylosing spondylitis. CDR3 DNA: TGCAGTGCTAGGCTAGCGGGGGTGTACGAGCAGTACTTC. Its protein is CSARLAGVYEQYF.